These T cell receptor beta chains were read from a single sample in a study of T cell changes during pregnancy in multiple sclerosis. The repertoire was sequenced with immunoSEQ multiplex PCR; TCRdb's copy has only in-frame clones and lacks some. The sample includes some 42,000 clones, 70% to 90% of them seen just once. The material sequenced was CD4+ T cells from peripheral blood mononuclear cells, taken after pregnancy. These TCRs come from a female donor with multiple sclerosis, enrolled in a pregnancy study. Each CDR3 is given with its conserved first and last residue. Fields, in order: CDR3 protein, CDR3 DNA, J gene, clone size, V gene, D gene. A D gene is named only where the DNA matches it firmly. Clone size is not always given. Where it is, it says once, few, many or a class for expanded clones.

CASSLELHEQFF	TGTGCCAGCAGCTTGGAACTACATGAGCAGTTCTTC	TRBJ2-1	.	TRBV5-4	.
CASSQTGIDTQYF	TGCGCCAGCAGCCAGACAGGGATAGATACGCAGTATTTT	TRBJ2-3	.	TRBV4-3	TRBD1
CASSPRGSYEQYF	TGTGCCAGCTCACCACGAGGATCCTACGAGCAGTACTTC	TRBJ2-7	.	TRBV18	.
CARSLGAGQGNYEQYF	TGTGCCAGAAGCTTGGGGGCGGGACAGGGCAACTACGAGCAGTACTTC	TRBJ2-7	.	TRBV5-3	TRBD1
CASSLARGGGTGANVLTF	TGCGCCAGCAGCTTGGCTAGGGGGGGCGGCACTGGGGCCAACGTCCTGACTTTC	TRBJ2-6	.	TRBV5-1	.
CAGGTGYSPLHF	TGTGCCGGCGGGACAGGGTATTCACCCCTCCACTTT	TRBJ1-6	.	TRBV7-9	TRBD1
CASSQDAGSNEKLFF	TGTGCCAGCAGCCAAGACGCGGGGAGTAATGAAAAACTGTTTTTT	TRBJ1-4	.	TRBV14	.
CASSIGTGSSYNSPLHF	TGTGCCAGTAGTATTGGGACAGGGAGCTCCTATAATTCACCCCTCCACTTT	TRBJ1-6	medium-sized	TRBV19	TRBD1
CASSLTSPYGLTYNEQFF	TGTGCCAGCAGCTTAACCTCACCGTACGGACTAACCTACAATGAGCAGTTCTTC	TRBJ2-1	.	TRBV7-8	.
CASSLKSGASNQPQHF	TGTGCCAGCAGCTTAAAAAGCGGGGCGTCAAATCAGCCCCAGCATTTT	TRBJ1-5	once	TRBV7-3	.
CASSSPGTSGGATGELFF	TGTGCCAGCAGTTCCCCCGGGACTAGCGGGGGGGCCACCGGGGAGCTGTTTTTT	TRBJ2-2	.	TRBV28	TRBD2
CASSKQQGAEAFF	TGTGCCAGCTCGAAGCAACAGGGCGCTGAAGCTTTCTTT	TRBJ1-1	.	TRBV18	.
CASSFLRAGDTEAFF	TGCGCCAGCAGCTTCTTAAGGGCCGGGGACACTGAAGCTTTCTTT	TRBJ1-1	.	TRBV5-1	.
CASSYPAAGAHEQFF	TGTGCCAGCAGTTACCCCGCGGCAGGGGCCCATGAGCAGTTCTTC	TRBJ2-1	.	TRBV6-6	.
CASSLGVADTQYF	TGTGCCAGCAGCTTGGGCGTGGCAGATACGCAGTATTTT	TRBJ2-3	few	TRBV5-6	.
CASSLMTPRGETQYF	TGCGCCAGCAGCTTGATGACCCCCAGGGGAGAGACCCAGTACTTC	TRBJ2-5	.	TRBV5-1	.
CASREIDRGGSTEAFF	TGTGCCAGCAGGGAGATTGACAGGGGGGGATCCACTGAAGCTTTCTTT	TRBJ1-1	.	TRBV28	TRBD1
CASSRGGELFF	TGCGCCAGCAGCCGCGGCGGGGAGCTGTTTTTT	TRBJ2-2	.	TRBV5-1	.
CASSQAQGFNYEQYF	TGCGCCAGCAGCCAAGCTCAGGGGTTTAACTACGAGCAGTACTTC	TRBJ2-7	once	TRBV4-3	.
CASSLGAGRDTEAFF	TGCGCCAGCAGCTTGGGTGCAGGGAGGGACACTGAAGCTTTCTTT	TRBJ1-1	.	TRBV5-1	.
CASSPATTEAFF	TGTGCCAGCAGCCCAGCGACCACTGAAGCTTTCTTT	TRBJ1-1	.	TRBV9	.
CASSEAGRKAFF	TGTGCCAGCAGTGAAGCAGGCAGGAAAGCTTTCTTT	TRBJ1-1	many	TRBV2	.
CASKRNRGPYEQYF	TGTGCCAGCAAACGTAACCGAGGCCCCTACGAGCAGTACTTC	TRBJ2-7	.	TRBV2	.
CASSQDRGVVGDTQYF	TGCGCCAGCAGCCAAGATCGGGGAGTCGTGGGAGATACGCAGTATTTT	TRBJ2-3	.	TRBV4-3	.
CASGPSGGQTDTQYF	TGTGCCAGCGGGCCTAGCGGGGGACAGACAGATACGCAGTATTTT	TRBJ2-3	.	TRBV9	TRBD2
CASSLGLANTEAFF	TGTGCCAGCAGCTTAGGTTTAGCGAACACTGAAGCTTTCTTT	TRBJ1-1	.	TRBV11-2	.
CASSLVAGITDTQYF	TGCGCCAGCAGCTTGGTAGCGGGGATCACAGATACGCAGTATTTT	TRBJ2-3	.	TRBV5-1	TRBD2
CASSREAGWEQFF	TGCGCCAGCAGCCGAGAGGCCGGGTGGGAGCAGTTCTTC	TRBJ2-1	.	TRBV4-3	.
CASSLGFGRGKTGELFF	TGTGCCAGCAGCTTAGGCTTTGGCAGGGGGAAAACCGGGGAGCTGTTTTTT	TRBJ2-2	.	TRBV11-1	TRBD1
CASSRLAGDAYNEQFF	TGTGCCAGTAGCCGACTAGCGGGTGATGCCTACAATGAGCAGTTCTTC	TRBJ2-1	.	TRBV19	TRBD2
CASSIEGGQGYPPLHF	TGTGCCAGTAGTATAGAGGGAGGACAGGGGTATCCACCCCTCCACTTT	TRBJ1-6	.	TRBV19	TRBD1
CASSGAAQETQYF	TGCGCCAGTAGCGGGGCAGCCCAAGAGACCCAGTACTTC	TRBJ2-5	.	TRBV5-1	TRBD2
CASSLSGGAGNEQFF	TGTGCCAGCAGCCTCAGCGGGGGGGCAGGCAATGAGCAGTTCTTC	TRBJ2-1	.	TRBV7-3	TRBD2
CASSRDSNTGELFF	TGTGCCAGCAGTCGAGACTCGAACACCGGGGAGCTGTTTTTT	TRBJ2-2	.	TRBV11-1	.
CASSWGNRGSYEQYF	TGTGCCAGCAGTTGGGGGAACAGGGGCTCCTACGAGCAGTACTTC	TRBJ2-7	.	TRBV27	TRBD1
CASSSSAGLNYGYTF	TGTGCCAGCAGTTCATCTGCAGGGCTTAACTATGGCTACACCTTC	TRBJ1-2	.	TRBV27	.
CASSLNTGETEAFF	TGCGCCAGCAGCTTGAATACAGGGGAAACTGAAGCTTTCTTT	TRBJ1-1	.	TRBV5-1	TRBD1
CASSRGTVVAGNTIYF	TGTGCCAGCAGCCGAGGGACAGTAGTGGCCGGAAACACCATATATTTT	TRBJ1-3	few	TRBV14	TRBD1
CAWSVRDRGSRAYEQFF	TGTGCCTGGAGTGTTCGGGACAGGGGGAGCCGGGCCTATGAGCAGTTCTTC	TRBJ2-1	.	TRBV30	TRBD1
CASSATQGGDGIQYF	TGTGCCAGCAGTGCAACACAGGGGGGAGATGGCATTCAGTACTTC	TRBJ2-4	once	TRBV25-1	TRBD1
CASSQVGGAAEQYF	TGCGCCAGTAGCCAAGTCGGAGGGGCGGCCGAGCAGTACTTC	TRBJ2-7	.	TRBV4-1	.
CASSRARGYEQYF	TGTGCCAGCAGTCGCGCACGGGGATACGAGCAGTACTTC	TRBJ2-7	.	TRBV6-5	.
CASKDRGTGNTIYF	TGTGCCAGCAAAGACAGGGGTACTGGAAACACCATATATTTT	TRBJ1-3	.	TRBV2	TRBD1
CASSPIQGWDTEAFF	TGCGCCAGCAGCCCGATACAGGGGTGGGACACTGAAGCTTTCTTT	TRBJ1-1	.	TRBV4-1	TRBD1
CASSFLSTSYEQYF	TGTGCCAGCAGCTTTCTTTCGACTAGCTACGAGCAGTACTTC	TRBJ2-7	.	TRBV11-2	.
CASSMWDREETQYF	TGTGCCAGTAGTATGTGGGACAGGGAAGAGACCCAGTACTTC	TRBJ2-5	.	TRBV19	TRBD1